The 20 T cell receptor beta chains in this list originate from one sample, sequenced in a study of blood T cell repertoires in COVID-19 (dated by TCRdb to about 2020). Receptor amplification or capture employed the immunoSEQ multiplex PCR assay. TCRdb mirrors the immuneACCESS table, restricted to in-frame sequences. Some clones are absent from its copies; in checked studies, under half trace to an unresolved V gene, and the reason for the others is unknown. Recorded for this sample are about 23,000 clones; about nine tenths of them occurred a single time. The top ten hold 9% to 15% of the sample. The sample comprised peripheral blood. Every receptor here comes from a woman older than 75 with active or convalescent COVID-19.

V usage is TRBV6-5 and J usage is TRBJ1-5; the match to TRBD1 covers 7 bases. Trimming at V came to 5 bases and at J to 4 bases, leaving 8 bases not matched to a gene. Germline assignment: CDR1 MNHEY and CDR2 SVGAGI. The CDR3 runs 15 residues. The CDR3 DNA reads TGTGCCAGCAGTATTCAAGGGGGCAGAAATCAGCCCCAGCATTTT. Translated: CASSIQGGRNQPQHF.

The chain uses TRBV5-1 and TRBJ2-2; 10 bases match TRBD1. J was trimmed by 4 bases and V by 4 bases; bases with no gene match: 13. Per germline, CDR1 SGHRS and CDR2 YFSETQ. The CDR3 is 18 amino acids. CDR3 DNA sequence: TGCGCCAGCAGCCGAGGAGGGACAGGGGATCGCGGCACCGGGGAGCTGTTTTTT. Its protein is CASSRGGTGDRGTGELFF.

This chain joins TRBV5-1 and TRBJ2-7, with D perhaps TRBD2 (6 bases). V lost 7 bases, J lost 4 bases, and 12 bases lay in between. The germline CDR1 and CDR2 sequences are SGHRS and YFSETQ. This CDR3 comprises 12 residues. CDR3 DNA: TGCGCCAGCGGCGGGGAGGAGTACGAGCAGTACTTC. This encodes CASGGEEYEQYF.

The count of this clone is one. V is TRBV4-2 and J is TRBJ2-5, with a tentative D call TRBD1 (5 bases). The V end was cut by 4 bases, the J end by 1 base, with 13 bases between. The CDR3 sequence is 15 residues long. Germline V lookup: CDR1 LGHNA, CDR2 YNFKEQ. The CDR3 is CASSLDTGVQETQYF. The CDR3 region has the DNA TGTGCCAGCAGCCTGGATACAGGCGTCCAAGAGACCCAGTACTTC.

The chain combines TRBV4-1 with TRBJ2-7; D perhaps matches TRBD1 (7 bases). The CDR3 consists of 14 residues. Trimming removed 4 bases at V and 6 bases at J, with 16 bases between. Germline V gives CDR1 MGHRA, CDR2 YSYEKL. CDR3 sequence reads: CASSRVPGGGEQYF. The CDR3 DNA follows: TGCGCCAGCAGCCGAGTCCCAGGGGGAGGCGAGCAGTACTTC.

The rearrangement joins TRBV19 to TRBJ1-4; a possible D gene is TRBD1 (6 bases). Trimming pared 10 bases from V and 2 bases from J, leaving 23 bases between. The length of the CDR3 is 17 residues. Germline assignment: CDR1 LNHDA and CDR2 SQIVND (reference sequence). CDR3 bases: TGTGCCACCGGTATAACGACAGGTCGCCCGACTAATGAAAAACTGTTTTTT. Translated, it gives CATGITTGRPTNEKLFF.

Only one count was recorded for this clone. This chain connects TRBV19 to TRBJ1-5, with D tentatively TRBD1 (6 bases). Germline V gene data show CDR1 as LNHDA and CDR2 as SQIVND (reference sequence). The CDR3 extends over 16 amino acids. Trimming took 3 bases from V and 6 from J, leaving 18 bases between them. In DNA, the CDR3 is TGTGCCAGTAGTATTTGGGGGGGGCGCGGTGGTCAGCCCCAGCATTTT. Its translation is CASSIWGGRGGQPQHF.

The chain uses TRBV9 and TRBJ2-5, with 8 nucleotides matching TRBD2. CDR1 and CDR2 (germline): SGDLS, YYNGEE. The CDR3 sequence is 16 residues long. The V gene end was trimmed by 0 bases and the J gene end by 4 bases; junction bases not matched to a gene: 8. CDR3 region: CASSVESGSLVETQYF. The DNA of the CDR3 is TGTGCCAGCAGCGTAGAAAGCGGGAGCTTGGTAGAGACCCAGTACTTC.

The CDR3 DNA reads as TGTGCCAGCAGTTTATTCCCCTCCGCGAACACCGGGGAGCTGTTTTTT. This encodes CASSLFPSANTGELFF. The rearrangement links TRBV27 to TRBJ2-2; unclear D gene. Germline CDR1 and CDR2: MNHEY and SMNVEV (reference sequence). The length of the CDR3 is 16 residues. V lost 1 base to trimming and J lost 0 bases, with 9 bases between them.

This clone appeared a single time. The rearrangement links TRBV19 to TRBJ2-5; 8 bases are a match to TRBD2. The CDR3 sequence is 13 residues long. J lost 2 bases, V lost 8 bases, and 4 bases had no gene match. Germline CDR1 and CDR2: LNHDA and SQIVND (reference sequence). CDR3 amino acids: CASLTGGQETQYF. CDR3 DNA sequence: TGTGCCAGTTTGACGGGGGGGCAAGAGACCCAGTACTTC. Together with reference TRBV19 and TRBJ2-5, the CDR3 gives the full variable domain: DGGITQSPKYLFRKEGQNVTLSCEQNLNHDAMYWYRQDPGQGLRLIYYSQIVNDFQKGDIAEGYSVSREKKESFPLTVTSAQKNPTAFYLCASLTGGQETQYFGPGTRLLVL.

This chain uses TRBV5-1 with TRBJ2-1; 9 nucleotides line up with TRBD1. This CDR3 is 17 amino acids long. Germline loops: CDR1 SGHRS, CDR2 YFSETQ. The ends lost 1 base at V and 5 bases at J; junction bases unmatched: 10. The CDR3 nucleotides are TGCGCCAGCAGCTTGAGACTTGGGACAGGGTCCGACAATGAGCAGTTCTTC. Translating gives CASSLRLGTGSDNEQFF.

The chain links TRBV19 to TRBJ2-6; 9 bases align to TRBD1. Germline CDR1 reads LNHDA; CDR2 reads SQIVND (reference sequence). This CDR3 is built from 19 residues. Unmatched junction bases numbered 9, after V lost 1 base and J lost 2 bases. CDR3 region: CASSIGGTGRLPGANVLTF. As DNA, the CDR3 is TGTGCCAGTAGTATAGGGGGGACAGGGAGGTTGCCTGGGGCCAACGTCCTGACTTTC.

This chain uses TRBV25-1 with TRBJ2-2; 7 nucleotides line up with TRBD1. The CDR3 is made up of 17 amino acids. V lost 5 bases to trimming and J lost 6 bases; unmatched junction nucleotides: 15. Germline-derived CDR1 and CDR2 are MGHDK and SYGVNS. The DNA of the CDR3 is TGTGCCAGCAGTTCGACAAGACAGGGAAGGTTGGCCGGGGAGCTGTTTTTT. Protein product: CASSSTRQGRLAGELFF.

The chain is built from TRBV2 and TRBJ1-4, with 7 bases fitting TRBD1. CDR1 and CDR2 (germline): SNHLY, FYNNEI. This CDR3 is built from 14 residues. V lost 7 bases, J lost 6 bases, and 8 bases stayed unmatched. Here the CDR3 DNA reads TGTGCCAGCAACATACAGGGGCAGGATGAAAAACTGTTTTTT. This encodes CASNIQGQDEKLFF.

V gene TRBV28 combines with J gene TRBJ1-4; the D gene is possibly TRBD1 (5 bases). The CDR3 contains 16 residues. V lost 2 bases and J 0 bases, leaving 10 bases between the germline ends. Germline assignment: CDR1 MDHEN and CDR2 SYDVKM. For the CDR3, the DNA is TGTGCCAGCAGTTTAACAGCAGGGTCAACTAATGAAAAACTGTTTTTT. It encodes CASSLTAGSTNEKLFF. The full variable domain, completed using reference TRBV28 and TRBJ1-4, is DVKVTQSSRYLVKRTGEKVFLECVQDMDHENMFWYRQDPGLGLRLIYFSYDVKMKEKGDIPEGYSVSREKKERFSLILESASTNQTSMYLCASSLTAGSTNEKLFFGSGTQLSVL.

This rearrangement joins TRBV2 to TRBJ1-2; 7 bases fit TRBD1. The CDR3 is 14 amino acids. Per germline, CDR1 SNHLY and CDR2 FYNNEI. V lost 6 bases, J lost 4 bases, and 8 bases stayed unmatched. CDR3 loop: CASRAGGMSYGYTF. DNA for the CDR3: TGTGCCAGCAGGGCAGGGGGAATGAGCTATGGCTACACCTTC.

The chain employs TRBV10-3 and TRBJ2-7; 8 bases align to TRBD1. Germline CDR1 and CDR2: ENHRY and SYGVKD. V trimming: 0 bases; J trimming: 6 bases; junction bases outside the gene matches: 7. The CDR3 spans 15 residues. In DNA form, the CDR3 reads TGTGCCATCAGTGAGTCGGCCAGGGGGCCCTCCGAGCAGTACTTC. It specifies CAISESARGPSEQYF.

The chain joins TRBV7-2 to TRBJ2-3, with 10 nucleotides matching TRBD2. The junction had 8 bases not matched to a gene; V was cut back by 4 bases and J by 1 base. The CDR3 has 17 amino acids. Germline V gene lookup returns CDR1 SGHTA and CDR2 FQGNSA. CDR3 in DNA: TGTGCCAGCAGCTCATATTCCGGGACTAGCGGCACAGATACGCAGTATTTT. It codes for CASSSYSGTSGTDTQYF.

This clone appeared once. The chain recombines TRBV13 with TRBJ1-6; 8 nucleotides line up with TRBD1. The CDR3 runs 14 residues. Looked up from germline, CDR1 is PRHDT and CDR2 is FYEKMQ (reference sequence). The ends lost 4 bases at V and 7 bases at J; junction bases unmatched: 3. The CDR3 bases are TGTGCCAGCAGCTCCCGGACAGGGAATTCACCCCTCCACTTT. This sequence encodes CASSSRTGNSPLHF. Full variable domain (missing parts from reference TRBV13 and TRBJ1-6): AAGVIQSPRHLIKEKRETATLKCYPIPRHDTVYWYQQGPGQDPQFLISFYEKMQSDKGSIPDRFSAQQFSDYHSELNMSSLELGDSALYFCASSSRTGNSPLHFGNGTRLTVT.

This clone was detected a few times. The rearrangement joins TRBV16 to TRBJ1-2; no firm D call. CDR3 length: 13 residues. From germline, CDR1 is KGHSY and CDR2 FQNENV. V was cut by 3 bases and J by 3 bases, with 8 bases left in between. The CDR3 is CASSHDRDYGYTF. CDR3 DNA sequence: TGTGCCAGCAGCCACGATCGAGACTATGGCTACACCTTC.